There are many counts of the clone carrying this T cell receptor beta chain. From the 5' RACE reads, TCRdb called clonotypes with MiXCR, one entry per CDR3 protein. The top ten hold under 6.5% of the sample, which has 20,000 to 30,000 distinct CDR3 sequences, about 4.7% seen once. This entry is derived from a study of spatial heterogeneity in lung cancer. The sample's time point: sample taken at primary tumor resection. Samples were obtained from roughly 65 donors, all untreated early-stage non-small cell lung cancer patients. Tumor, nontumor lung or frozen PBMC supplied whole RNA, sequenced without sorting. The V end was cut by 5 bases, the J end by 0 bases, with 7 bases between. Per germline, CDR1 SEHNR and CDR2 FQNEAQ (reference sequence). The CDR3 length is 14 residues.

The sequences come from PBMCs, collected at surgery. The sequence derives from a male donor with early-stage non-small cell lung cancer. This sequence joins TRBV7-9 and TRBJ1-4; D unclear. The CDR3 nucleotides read TGTGCCAGCAGCCTCTTCGCAACTAATGAAAAACTGTTTTTT. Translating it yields CASSLFATNEKLFF.